The 14 T cell receptor beta chains below all came from one sample that was sequenced in a study of blood T cell repertoires in COVID-19. Only in-frame clones appear in the TCRdb table, and some are missing; sequencing was by immunoSEQ multiplex PCR. The sample has under 100,000 clones; about 85% are singletons. Sequencing used peripheral blood. The receptor source for this set is a male donor with acute or convalescent COVID-19.

A few counts support this clone. The rearrangement links TRBV6-5 to TRBJ1-2; 9 bases match TRBD1. Per germline, CDR1 MNHEY and CDR2 SVGAGI. J lost 4 bases, V lost 5 bases, and 8 bases had no gene match. The CDR3 is made up of 15 amino acids. The DNA for the CDR3 is TGTGCCAGCAGTCCAACGGGACAGGGTCTCTATGGCTACACCTTC. Translating gives CASSPTGQGLYGYTF.

This chain links TRBV7-9 with TRBJ2-4, with TRBD1 as a possible D gene (6 bases). The ends were cut back, 3 bases at V and 6 bases at J, with 15 bases in the middle. Germline values: CDR1 SEHNR, CDR2 FQNEAQ (reference sequence). The length of the CDR3 is 15 residues. The CDR3 DNA is TGTGCCAGCAGCTTCGGACAGAAGATCGTAAACATTCAGTACTTC. It specifies CASSFGQKIVNIQYF.

This chain links TRBV19 with TRBJ2-1, with 11 bases aligning to TRBD2. Germline V CDR1 and CDR2: LNHDA, SQIVND (reference sequence). The CDR3 is made up of 14 amino acids. With 8 bases clipped from V and 8 bases from J, the junction kept 8 bases outside the gene matches. As DNA, the CDR3 is TGTGCCAGTGCCCCGGCTAGCGGGGGGCATGAGCAGTTCTTC. This gives the protein CASAPASGGHEQFF.

This chain connects TRBV6-5 to TRBJ2-1; D is unclear. In germline, CDR1 is MNHEY, CDR2 SVGAGI. CDR3 length: 10 amino acids. The V and J ends lost 5 bases and 8 bases respectively, with 4 bases between them. The CDR3 nucleotides read TGTGCCAGCAGTCAGGATGAGCAGTTCTTC. It yields the protein CASSQDEQFF.

This clone was seen a handful of times. J is TRBJ1-2 and V is TRBV6-5; a weak D match, TRBD1 (5 bases). The CDR3 is 12 amino acids. Trimming removed 6 bases from V and 7 bases from J, with 12 bases in between. Germline lookup yields CDR1 MNHEY and CDR2 SVGAGI. This chain's CDR3 is CASSSPGSGYTF. The DNA for the CDR3 is TGTGCCAGCAGCTCCCCAGGGTCTGGCTACACCTTC.

The gene calls are TRBV7-8 and TRBJ1-5; D not resolved. Germline CDR1 reads SGHVS; CDR2 reads FQNEAQ. The ends were cut back, 1 base at V and 5 bases at J, with 12 bases in the middle. The CDR3 is made up of 15 amino acids. The chain's CDR3 is CASSLDVVADQPQHF. The CDR3 nucleotides read TGTGCCAGCAGCTTAGATGTCGTGGCGGATCAGCCCCAGCATTTT.

The rearrangement links TRBV27 to TRBJ2-3, with 11 bases that match TRBD2. V gave up 3 bases and J gave up 1 base; unmatched junction bases: 9. The CDR3 sequence is 18 residues long. Germline V gene sequence: CDR1 MNHEY, CDR2 SMNVEV (reference sequence). CDR3 sequence (DNA): TGTGCCAGCAGTTTGGTTGTTCCGGGACTAGCGGGCACAGATACGCAGTATTTT. It codes for CASSLVVPGLAGTDTQYF.

The rearrangement joins TRBV13 to TRBJ2-3; a weak D match, TRBD2 (6 bases). Germline loops: CDR1 PRHDT, CDR2 FYEKMQ (reference sequence). Trimming cost V 7 bases and J 0 bases, with 17 bases left between them. The CDR3 is made up of 16 amino acids. The CDR3 loop is CASTPLQGLSTDTQYF. The CDR3, as DNA: TGTGCCAGCACCCCCCTCCAGGGACTCAGCACAGATACGCAGTATTTT.

The chain uses TRBV29-1 and TRBJ1-1; D is uncertain. The CDR3 is 14 residues long. Trimming removed 6 bases from V and 0 bases from J, with 14 bases in between. The V gene's germline CDR1 is SQVTM and CDR2 ANQGSEA. The CDR3 nucleotides are TGCAGCGTAGGAGAAATCGGCATGAACACTGAAGCTTTCTTT. Its protein product is CSVGEIGMNTEAFF.

V usage is TRBV6-5 and J usage is TRBJ1-1, with 7 bases that match TRBD1. The V segment lost 5 bases and the J segment 9 bases; nucleotides outside the gene matches: 9. This CDR3 is built from 13 residues. Germline V gene lookup returns CDR1 MNHEY and CDR2 SVGAGI. The CDR3 loop reads CASSISTGAQAFF. The DNA for the CDR3 is TGTGCCAGCAGTATCTCCACAGGGGCCCAAGCTTTCTTT.

The rearrangement uses TRBV28 and TRBJ2-2; D ambiguous. CDR1 is MDHEN and CDR2 is SYDVKM in the germline V gene. The V gene lost 3 bases and the J gene lost 6 bases, with 11 bases spanning the gap. The CDR3 contains 14 residues. The CDR3: CASSLGFFSGELFF. CDR3 coding DNA: TGTGCCAGCAGTTTGGGCTTCTTTTCCGGGGAGCTGTTTTTT.

This chain links TRBV7-9 with TRBJ1-5; a weak D match, TRBD1 (6 bases). The CDR3 length is 15 residues. V was pared by 5 bases and J by 2 bases, with 13 bases between. Germline values: CDR1 SEHNR, CDR2 FQNEAQ (reference sequence). CDR3 amino acids: CASSPVQGGNQPQHF. In DNA form, the CDR3 reads TGTGCCAGCAGCCCCGTACAGGGTGGCAATCAGCCCCAGCATTTT.

The chain carries TRBV7-2 and TRBJ2-7; possibly TRBD2 for D (5 bases). This CDR3 is built from 14 residues. Germline CDR1 SGHTA, CDR2 FQGNSA. V lost 1 base to trimming and J lost 12 bases, with 19 bases between them. The CDR3 coding sequence is TGTGCCAGCAGCTTAGTTGCGGCCGCCCTCGAGGGGTACTTC. Translation: CASSLVAAALEGYF.

This chain connects TRBV28 to TRBJ2-3; TRBD2 matches 11 bases. Germline CDR1 is MDHEN and CDR2 is SYDVKM. The V and J ends lost 6 bases and 5 bases, in that order; junction bases with no gene match: 10. The CDR3 totals 16 residues. CDR3 region: CASSLPSGGRGDTQYF. The DNA of the CDR3 is TGTGCCAGCAGCCTTCCTAGCGGGGGGCGAGGAGATACGCAGTATTTT.